This TCR beta chain comes out of a study of identical twins. Broader study findings: Cross-sectional statistical analysis was relied on for the conclusions, without the same donors being followed. Abundant cord blood beta clonotypes carried fewer insertions; memory repertoires showed none.

With template switching, a universal primer site was added, and the cDNA carried unique molecular identifiers. A single record per CDR3 protein comes from TCRdb applying MiXCR to the 5' RACE reads. The sample lists some 570,000 distinct CDR3 sequences, 20% to 25% seen once, with approximately 0.52% in the top ten. With 6 bases removed from V and 0 bases from J, the gap between germline ends came to 13 bases. In germline, CDR1 is SEHNR, CDR2 FQNEAQ (reference sequence). The CDR3 extends over 15 amino acids. This clonotype was seen only a few times. Its antigen is currently unknown. The data also belong to a second study, concerning yellow fever vaccine responses in identical twins.

The sample consisted of CD4+ T cells sorted from blood. The sequence came from a woman between 18 and 29 years old in good health. The genes are TRBV7-9 and TRBJ2-3, with a possible D match to TRBD1 (6 bases). CDR3: CASRHRDKSTDTQYF. CDR3 coding DNA: TGTGCCAGCAGACACCGGGACAAGAGCACAGATACGCAGTATTTT.